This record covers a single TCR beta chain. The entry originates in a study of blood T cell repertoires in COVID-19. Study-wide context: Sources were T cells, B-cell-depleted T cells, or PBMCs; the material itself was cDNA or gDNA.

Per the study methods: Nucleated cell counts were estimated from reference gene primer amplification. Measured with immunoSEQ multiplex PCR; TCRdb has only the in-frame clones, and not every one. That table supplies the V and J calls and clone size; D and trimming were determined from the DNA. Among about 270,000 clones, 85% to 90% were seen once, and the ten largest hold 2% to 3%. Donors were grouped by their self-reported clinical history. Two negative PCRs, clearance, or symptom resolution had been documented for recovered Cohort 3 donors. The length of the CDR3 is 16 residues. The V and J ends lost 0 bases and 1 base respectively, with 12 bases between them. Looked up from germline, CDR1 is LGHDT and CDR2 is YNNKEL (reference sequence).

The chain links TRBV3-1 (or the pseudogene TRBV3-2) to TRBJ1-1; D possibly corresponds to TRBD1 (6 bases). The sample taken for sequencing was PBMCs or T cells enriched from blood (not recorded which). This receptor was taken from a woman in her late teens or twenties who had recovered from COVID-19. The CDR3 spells CASSQDGDRWNTEAFF. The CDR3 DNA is TGTGCCAGCAGCCAAGATGGTGACAGGTGGAACACTGAAGCTTTCTTT.